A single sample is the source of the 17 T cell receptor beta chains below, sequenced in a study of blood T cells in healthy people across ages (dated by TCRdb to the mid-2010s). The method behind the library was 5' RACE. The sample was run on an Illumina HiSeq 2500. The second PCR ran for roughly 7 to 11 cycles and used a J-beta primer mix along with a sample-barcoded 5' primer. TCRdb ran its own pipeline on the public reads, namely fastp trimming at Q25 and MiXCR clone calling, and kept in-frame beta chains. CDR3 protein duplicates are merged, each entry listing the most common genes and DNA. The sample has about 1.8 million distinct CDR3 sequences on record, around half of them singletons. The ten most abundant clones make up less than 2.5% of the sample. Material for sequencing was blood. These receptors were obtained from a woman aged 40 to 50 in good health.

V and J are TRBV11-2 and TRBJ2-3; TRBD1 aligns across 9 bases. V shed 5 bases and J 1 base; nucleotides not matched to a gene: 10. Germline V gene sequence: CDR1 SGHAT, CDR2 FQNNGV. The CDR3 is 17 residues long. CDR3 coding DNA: TGTGCCAGCAGCAACCCGACAGGGGGGTCCGGCACAGATACGCAGTATTTT. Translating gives CASSNPTGGSGTDTQYF.

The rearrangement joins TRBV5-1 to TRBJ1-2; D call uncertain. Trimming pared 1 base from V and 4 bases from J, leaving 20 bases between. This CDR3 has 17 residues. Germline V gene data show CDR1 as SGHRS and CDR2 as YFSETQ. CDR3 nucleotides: TGCGCCAGCAGCTTGCGCTCTACCGGGTCTACCCTCTATGGCTACACCTTC. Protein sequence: CASSLRSTGSTLYGYTF.

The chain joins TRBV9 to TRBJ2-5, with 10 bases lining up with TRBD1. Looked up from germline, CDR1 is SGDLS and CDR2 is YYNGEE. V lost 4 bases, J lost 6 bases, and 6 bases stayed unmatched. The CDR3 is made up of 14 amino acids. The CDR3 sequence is CASSTRDRGKTQYF. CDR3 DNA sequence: TGTGCCAGCAGCACCCGGGACAGGGGAAAGACCCAGTACTTC. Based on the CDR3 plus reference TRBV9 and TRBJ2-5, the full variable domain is DSGVTQTPKHLITATGQRVTLRCSPRSGDLSVYWYQQSLDQGLQFLIQYYNGEERAKGNILERFSAQQFPDLHSELNLSSLELGDSALYFCASSTRDRGKTQYFGPGTRLLVL.

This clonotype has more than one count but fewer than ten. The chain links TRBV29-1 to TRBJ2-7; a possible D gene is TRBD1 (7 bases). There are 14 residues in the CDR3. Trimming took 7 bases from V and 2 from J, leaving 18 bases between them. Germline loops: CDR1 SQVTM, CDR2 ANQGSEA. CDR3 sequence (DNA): TGCAGCGAACGATTGCAGGGGGAGGCCTACGAGCAGTACTTC. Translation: CSERLQGEAYEQYF.

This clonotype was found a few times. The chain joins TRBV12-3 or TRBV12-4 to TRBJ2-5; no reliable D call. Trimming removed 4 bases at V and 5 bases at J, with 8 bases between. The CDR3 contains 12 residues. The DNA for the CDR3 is TGTGCCAGCAGTTCGCCCTATGAGACCCAGTACTTC. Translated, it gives CASSSPYETQYF.

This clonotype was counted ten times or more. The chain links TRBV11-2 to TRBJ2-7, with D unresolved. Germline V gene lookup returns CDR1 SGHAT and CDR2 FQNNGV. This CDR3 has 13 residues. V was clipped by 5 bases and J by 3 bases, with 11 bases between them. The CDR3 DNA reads TGTGCCAGCAGCGTACCTGGGTACTACGAGCAGTACTTC. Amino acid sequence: CASSVPGYYEQYF.

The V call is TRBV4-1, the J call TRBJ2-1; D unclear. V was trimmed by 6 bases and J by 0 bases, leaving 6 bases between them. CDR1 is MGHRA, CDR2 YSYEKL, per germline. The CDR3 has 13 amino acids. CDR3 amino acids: CASRPVSYNEQFF. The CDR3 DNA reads TGCGCCAGCAGGCCCGTCTCCTACAATGAGCAGTTCTTC.

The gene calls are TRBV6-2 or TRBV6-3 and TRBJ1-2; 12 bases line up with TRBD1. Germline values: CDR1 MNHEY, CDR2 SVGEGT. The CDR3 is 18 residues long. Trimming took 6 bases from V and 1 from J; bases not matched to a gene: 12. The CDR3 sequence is CASSRPGQGAEVNYGYTF. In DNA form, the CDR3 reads TGTGCCAGCAGCAGACCGGGACAGGGGGCAGAAGTTAACTATGGCTACACCTTC.

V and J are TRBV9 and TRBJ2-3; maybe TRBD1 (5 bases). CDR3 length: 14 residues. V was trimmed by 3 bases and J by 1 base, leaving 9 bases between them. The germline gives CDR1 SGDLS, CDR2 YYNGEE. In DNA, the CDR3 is TGTGCCAGCAGCGGACAGATTGGCACAGATACGCAGTATTTT. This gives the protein CASSGQIGTDTQYF.

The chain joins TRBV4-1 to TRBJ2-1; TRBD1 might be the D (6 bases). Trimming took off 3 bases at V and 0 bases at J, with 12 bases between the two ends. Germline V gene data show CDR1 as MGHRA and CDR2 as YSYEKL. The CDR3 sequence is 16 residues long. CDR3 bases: TGCGCCAGCAGCCACAACCAGGGGCTCTCCTACAATGAGCAGTTCTTC. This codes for CASSHNQGLSYNEQFF.

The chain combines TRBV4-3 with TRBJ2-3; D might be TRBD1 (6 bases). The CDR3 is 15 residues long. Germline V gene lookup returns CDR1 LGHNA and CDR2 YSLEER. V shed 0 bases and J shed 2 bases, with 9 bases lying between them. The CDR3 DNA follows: TGCGCCAGCAGCCAAGATAGGACAGACACAGATACGCAGTATTTT. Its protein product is CASSQDRTDTDTQYF.

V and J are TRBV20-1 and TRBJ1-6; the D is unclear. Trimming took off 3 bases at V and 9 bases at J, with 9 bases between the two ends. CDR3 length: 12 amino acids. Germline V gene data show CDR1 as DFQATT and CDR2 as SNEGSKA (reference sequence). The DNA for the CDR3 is TGCAGTGCTAGGGGATCTAGTTCACCCCTCCACTTT. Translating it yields CSARGSSSPLHF.

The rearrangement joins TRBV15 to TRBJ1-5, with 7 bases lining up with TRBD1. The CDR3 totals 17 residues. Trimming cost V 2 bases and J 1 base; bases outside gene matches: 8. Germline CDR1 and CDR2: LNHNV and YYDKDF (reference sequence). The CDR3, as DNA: TGTGCCACCAGCAGACAAACAGGGGTCGGGAGCAATCAGCCCCAGCATTTT. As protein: CATSRQTGVGSNQPQHF.

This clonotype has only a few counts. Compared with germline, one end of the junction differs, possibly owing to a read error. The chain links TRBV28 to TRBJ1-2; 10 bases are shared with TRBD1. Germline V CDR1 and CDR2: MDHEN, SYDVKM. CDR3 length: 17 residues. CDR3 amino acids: CASSPLVGQGLTYGYTF. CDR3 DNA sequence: TGTGCCAGCAGTCCCCTGGTGGGACAGGGGTTAACCTATGGCTACACCTTT.

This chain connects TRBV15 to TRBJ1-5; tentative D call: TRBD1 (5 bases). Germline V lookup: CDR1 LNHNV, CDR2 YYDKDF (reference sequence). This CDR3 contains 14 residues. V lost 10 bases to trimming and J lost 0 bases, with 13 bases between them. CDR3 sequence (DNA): TGTGCCAAGGGGCCAGCCCTTAGCAATCAGCCCCAGCATTTT. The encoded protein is CAKGPALSNQPQHF.

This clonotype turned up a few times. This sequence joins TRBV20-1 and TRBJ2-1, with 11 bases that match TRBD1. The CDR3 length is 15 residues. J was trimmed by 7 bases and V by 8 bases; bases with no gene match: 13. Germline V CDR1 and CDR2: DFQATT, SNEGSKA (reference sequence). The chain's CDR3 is CSPWKDRGPGNEQFF. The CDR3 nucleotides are TGCAGTCCCTGGAAGGACAGGGGGCCGGGGAATGAGCAGTTCTTC.

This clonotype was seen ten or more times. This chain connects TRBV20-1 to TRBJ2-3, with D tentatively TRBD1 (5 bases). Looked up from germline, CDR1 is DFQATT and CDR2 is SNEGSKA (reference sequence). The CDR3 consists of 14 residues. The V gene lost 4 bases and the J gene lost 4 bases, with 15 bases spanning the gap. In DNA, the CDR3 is TGCAGTGCTATTCGCCGGCAGGGTTCAGATACGCAGTATTTT. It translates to CSAIRRQGSDTQYF.